A selection of T cell receptor beta chains follows, all from one sample in a study of blood T cell repertoires in COVID-19. The table came from immunoSEQ multiplex PCR; TCRdb's copy has only in-frame clones and leaves some out. Here the sample spans roughly 260,000 clones, around 85% being singletons. Material for sequencing was peripheral blood. Source of these receptors: a woman aged 40 to 50 with active or convalescent COVID-19. Each CDR3 is given with its conserved first and last residue. D genes are given only for firm matches. Size values are once, few and many counts, or a class for expanded clones, and some rows have none.

TRBJ2-3 - - TRBV28 TGTGCCAGCAGTTTTCAGGGGCCAGATACGCAGTATTTT CASSFQGPDTQYF
TRBJ1-1 TRBD1 - TRBV6-5 TGTGCCAGCAGTCAGACAGGGGAAACTGAAGCTTTCTTT CASSQTGETEAFF
TRBJ1-5 - - TRBV28 TGTGCCAGCAGTCTAAATCAGCCCCAGCATTTT CASSLNQPQHF
TRBJ2-3 TRBD2 - TRBV9 TGTGCCAGCAGCGTAGCTCGGACTAGCGGTACAGATACGCAGTATTTT CASSVARTSGTDTQYF
TRBJ1-2 - - TRBV2 TGTGCCAGCACCGGTTCCAGGAACTATGGCTACACCTTC CASTGSRNYGYTF
TRBJ2-2 TRBD1 - TRBV5-1 TGCGCCAGCAGCCTCGGACAGGGTGGGGCCGGGGAGCTGTTTTTT CASSLGQGGAGELFF
TRBJ1-5 TRBD1 few TRBV19 TGTGCCAGTAGTATCCAGGGGGCACGTCAGCCCCAGCATTTT CASSIQGARQPQHF
TRBJ2-1 - - TRBV19 TGTGCCAGTAGGTGGGGCAGTAACTCCTACAATGAGCAGTTCTTC CASRWGSNSYNEQFF
TRBJ1-1 - - TRBV5-5 TGTGCCAGCAGCCCCTCGGGCAGGGCTCACCGGGGGGACACTGAAGCTTTCTTT CASSPSGRAHRGDTEAFF
TRBJ1-1 - - TRBV15 TGTGCGACCCGCCACAGCATGAACACTGAAGCTTTCTTT CATRHSMNTEAFF
TRBJ2-7 TRBD2 - TRBV3-1/TRBV3-2 TGTGCCAGCAGCCAAGGGGAGGGCTTAAGCTCCTACGAGCAGTACTTC CASSQGEGLSSYEQYF
TRBJ1-1 - - TRBV10-3 TGTGCCACCTCAGGGATCTTGAACACTGAAGCTTTCTTT CATSGILNTEAFF
TRBJ1-1 - - TRBV9 TGTGCCAGCAGCCCCCGCTTCCGGGGCACTGAAGCTTTCTTT CASSPRFRGTEAFF
TRBJ1-2 - - TRBV29-1 TGCAGCGTTGACGCCCTAGGGGGAGCGATCGGATACACCTTC CSVDALGGAIGYTF
TRBJ1-2 - - TRBV5-6 TGTGCCAGCAGCCTCAGGAACTATGGCTACACCTTC CASSLRNYGYTF
TRBJ1-1 TRBD1 - TRBV29-1 TGCAGCGTTGAGTCCGGGACAGGGTCATCTGAAGCTTTCTTT CSVESGTGSSEAFF
TRBJ1-1 - - TRBV12-3/TRBV12-4 TGTGCCAGCAGTCGGACAGATAATGAAGCTTTCTTT CASSRTDNEAFF
TRBJ2-3 TRBD2 once TRBV5-5 TGTGCCAGCAATCTCGGACTAGCGGGGGGCAGCACAGATACGCAGTATTTT CASNLGLAGGSTDTQYF
TRBJ2-5 - once TRBV18 TGTGCCAGCTCACCACCGGAGCGGGAGACCCAGTACTTC CASSPPERETQYF
TRBJ2-2 TRBD1 - TRBV7-6 TGTGCCAGCAGCTTAGGGACAGGGTTGGGCACCGGGGAGCTGTTTTTT CASSLGTGLGTGELFF
TRBJ1-1 - - TRBV14 TGTGCCAGCAGCCTAAGAGGCGGGAACACTGAAGCTTTCTTT CASSLRGGNTEAFF
TRBJ2-5 TRBD2 - TRBV5-4 TGTGCCAGCAGCCCAGGGACTAGCGGGGTTGGGGAGACCCAGTACTTC CASSPGTSGVGETQYF
TRBJ2-7 TRBD1 - TRBV7-2 TGTGCCAGCAGCTTCCGGACAGGAACCTACGAGCAGTACTTC CASSFRTGTYEQYF
TRBJ1-1 - once TRBV5-6 TGTGCCAGCAGCTTGGTCCCAGGGCCAACCACTGAAGCTTTCTTT CASSLVPGPTTEAFF
TRBJ1-2 - - TRBV30 TGTGCCTGGAGCCCCGGACTTGGCTACACCTTC CAWSPGLGYTF
TRBJ1-5 - - TRBV2 TGTGCCAGCGCAGGGGTTAATAGCAATCAGCCCCAGCATTTT CASAGVNSNQPQHF
TRBJ1-1 - once TRBV7-9 TGTGCCAGCAGCCGCGGGGGGAACACTGAAGCTTTCTTT CASSRGGNTEAFF
TRBJ2-1 - - TRBV11-2 TGTGCCAGCACTAGGGGGTACACCAAAGGATACAATGAGCAGTTCTTC CASTRGYTKGYNEQFF
TRBJ1-6 - - TRBV27 TGTGCCAGCAGTTTATTCAGGGGAACCTCCTATAATTCACCCCTCCACTTT CASSLFRGTSYNSPLHF
TRBJ1-1 - - TRBV7-3 TGTGCCAGCAGCTTCGGACACTCGAACACTGAAGCTTTCTTT CASSFGHSNTEAFF
TRBJ1-2 TRBD1 - TRBV6-5 TGTGCCAGCAGTTACTCGTTAGGGGGCGGTGGCTACACCTTC CASSYSLGGGGYTF
TRBJ1-2 TRBD1 - TRBV6-5 TGTGCCAGCAGTTACTCGGGGGACAGAGAGATCTATGGCTACACCTTC CASSYSGDREIYGYTF
TRBJ1-6 - once TRBV19 TGTGCCAGTAGTATGGGTGGGCAGATAGATTCACCCCTCCACTTT CASSMGGQIDSPLHF
TRBJ1-2 - few TRBV7-2 TGTGCCAGCAGCTATAGAACGGGAGGGGGGTCCGGCTACACCTTC CASSYRTGGGSGYTF
TRBJ1-5 - - TRBV6-1 TGTGCCAGCAGTGAAACGGCAGGGGACCAGCCCCAGCATTTT CASSETAGDQPQHF
TRBJ1-2 - once TRBV28 TGTGCCAGCAGTCTGACAGCTTTTACTAACTATGGCTACACCTTC CASSLTAFTNYGYTF
TRBJ1-1 - - TRBV12-3/TRBV12-4 TGTGCCAGCAGTTCCTACACTGAAGCTTTCTTT CASSSYTEAFF
TRBJ2-3 - - TRBV25-1 TGTGCCAGCAGTGAAGAGAGGTCCACAGATACGCAGTATTTT CASSEERSTDTQYF
TRBJ1-2 TRBD1 - TRBV18 TGTGCCAGCTCACCGGAACAGGGGGGCTACACCTTC CASSPEQGGYTF
TRBJ1-1 - once TRBV9 TGTGCCAGCAGCGCACGGGGGACTCTGAACACTGAAGCTTTCTTT CASSARGTLNTEAFF
TRBJ1-1 - - TRBV5-1 TGCGCCAGCAGCTTGGCCATCATGAACACTGAAGCTTTCTTT CASSLAIMNTEAFF
TRBJ2-2 - - TRBV7-2 TGTGCCAGCAGTTCAACACGGAACACCGGGGAGCTGTTTTTT CASSSTRNTGELFF
TRBJ2-3 - - TRBV6-4 TGTGCCAGCAGTGACTCGAGTAGCCCGAAAGATACGCAGTATTTT CASSDSSSPKDTQYF
TRBJ2-1 TRBD2 - TRBV3-1/TRBV3-2 TGTGCCAGCAGCCAAGGGGGGACTAGAAACAATGAGCAGTTCTTC CASSQGGTRNNEQFF
TRBJ2-1 TRBD1 - TRBV6-5 TGTGCCAGCAGTTACAAGACAGGGGGCGCGAGCAATGAGCAGTTCTTC CASSYKTGGASNEQFF
TRBJ2-2 TRBD1 few TRBV7-9 TGTGCCAGCAGCTTTGGGACAGGGGGCAGCGGGGAGCTGTTTTTT CASSFGTGGSGELFF